The rows below give T cell receptor beta chains drawn from one sample of a study of Graves' ophthalmopathy and Graves' hyperthyroidism. TCRdb re-analysed the multiplex PCR reads in MiXCR, keeping a single row per CDR3 protein. The sample lists around 51,000 distinct CDR3 sequences; 50% were seen once. Sequenced: peripheral blood. Source of these receptors: an adult man with Graves' ophthalmopathy. Both conserved end residues are part of each CDR3. A D gene is named only where the DNA matches it firmly. Clone size is stated in some rows and not others, as once, few, many or a class when expanded.

V gene,D gene,J gene,clone size,CDR3 protein,CDR3 DNA
TRBV19,-,TRBJ1-5,-,CTSSRTQGQPQHF,TGTACCAGTAGCAGGACTCAGGGTCAGCCCCAGCATTTT
TRBV6-1,-,TRBJ2-5,-,CASTDGGRETQYF,TGTGCCAGCACGGACGGTGGCAGAGAGACCCAGTACTTC
TRBV19,TRBD1,TRBJ1-4,-,CASNKGVETGGEKLFF,TGTGCCAGTAATAAAGGGGTTGAGACAGGGGGAGAAAAACTGTTTTTT
TRBV6-6,TRBD1,TRBJ2-6,many,CASSLLGRTGGANVLTF,TGTGCCAGCAGTTTGTTAGGACGGACAGGTGGGGCCAACGTCCTGACTTTC
TRBV7-9,-,TRBJ2-3,-,CASSARTESDTQYF,TGTGCCAGCAGCGCTAGGACTGAATCAGATACGCAGTATTTT
TRBV9,-,TRBJ2-6,-,CASSGSGTDVSGANVLTF,TGTGCCAGCAGCGGGTCCGGGACGGATGTCTCTGGGGCCAACGTCCTGACTTTC
TRBV7-2,TRBD2,TRBJ2-3,-,CASSTGLAFSTDTQYF,TGTGCCAGCAGCACGGGACTAGCTTTTTCCACAGATACGCAGTATTTT
TRBV7-8,-,TRBJ2-5,many,CASSYDQVLRETQYF,TGTGCCAGCAGCTATGATCAGGTTTTGCGAGAGACCCAGTACTTC
TRBV2,-,TRBJ2-5,-,CASSAYSKETQYF,TGTGCCAGCAGTGCCTATTCAAAAGAGACCCAGTACTTC
TRBV24-1,-,TRBJ2-2,few,CANTGELFF,TGTGCGAACACCGGGGAGCTGTTTTTT
TRBV2,TRBD1,TRBJ2-3,medium-sized,CASTWDRSTDTQYF,TGTGCCAGCACCTGGGACAGGAGCACAGATACGCAGTATTTT
TRBV7-8,-,TRBJ1-2,many,CASSLGGLWIHGYTF,TGTGCCAGCAGCTTAGGGGGACTGTGGATCCATGGCTACACCTTC
TRBV30,TRBD2,TRBJ2-1,many,CAGTLAGEQFF,TGTGCCGGGACTCTAGCGGGAGAGCAGTTCTTC
TRBV20-1,TRBD1,TRBJ2-3,-,CSATGERGTDTQYF,TGCAGTGCAACAGGGGAAAGAGGCACAGATACGCAGTATTTT
TRBV10-2,TRBD1,TRBJ1-6,medium-sized,CASRRDRGADSPLHF,TGCGCCAGCAGAAGGGACAGGGGGGCAGATTCACCCCTCCACTTT
TRBV7-2,-,TRBJ2-3,-,CASSSGSASTDTQYF,TGTGCCAGCAGCTCCGGGAGTGCTAGCACAGATACGCAGTATTTT
TRBV5-1,-,TRBJ2-2,-,CASSSGGPNIGKLFF,TGCGCCAGCAGCTCGGGGGGCCCAAACATCGGGAAGCTGTTTTTT